The clone carrying this TCR beta chain was seen only a few times. Its antigen is not identified. The V and J ends lost 3 bases and 5 bases respectively, with 7 bases between them. The CDR3 loop spans 12 amino acids. TCRdb called the reads again in MiXCR, with one record for every CDR3 protein. Of tens of thousands of distinct CDR3 sequences listed, approximately 24% are singletons. These data come from a study of T cell repertoires in cytomegalovirus infection. Looking at the study overall: Peptides in the study included HLA-C-restricted and HLA-B-restricted CMV epitopes. Both CMV infection and a matching HLA type were indicated by public TCR beta signatures.

General study findings and limits: Carriers of CMV plus the relevant HLA were identified by cumulative public TCR beta family frequency.

The TCR comes from a human donor in good health (CMV status not recorded). Some clones in this sample may be carry-over from other donors' samples. This sample comprised CD8+ T cells from cultured PBMCs, obtained from culture after CMV antigen stimulation. The chain is built from TRBV12-3 or TRBV12-4 and TRBJ1-1, with D unresolved. CDR3 in DNA: TGTGCCAGCAGTTTTCTACGGACTGAAGCTTTCTTT. This codes for CASSFLRTEAFF.